Listed below are T cell receptor beta chains from one sample, sequenced in a study of shared clonotypes between healthy human individuals. Produced via immunoSEQ multiplex PCR; TCRdb's table is partial and in-frame only. Among around 600,000 clones, 85% to 95% were seen once, and the ten largest hold over 0.1%. Specimen: naive CD8+ T cells sorted from blood. The source is a woman aged 25 to 39 in good health. Both conserved end residues are part of each CDR3. A D gene is named only where the DNA matches it firmly. Clone size is given for some rows only: seen once, a few or many times, or a class if the clone is expanded.

d_call | j_call | clone_size | v_call | cdr3_aa | cdr3_nt
TRBD2 | TRBJ2-1 | - | TRBV27 | CASSFAPLAGGPLDEQFF | TGTGCCAGCAGTTTTGCCCCTTTAGCGGGAGGGCCTTTAGATGAGCAGTTCTTC
TRBD1 | TRBJ1-5 | - | TRBV27 | CASRTGNQPQHF | TGTGCCAGCAGGACAGGGAATCAGCCCCAGCATTTT
- | TRBJ1-5 | - | TRBV27 | CASSSGGNNQPQHF | TGTGCCAGCAGTTCGGGAGGCAACAATCAGCCCCAGCATTTT
- | TRBJ2-5 | - | TRBV2 | CASSGEGAGETQYF | TGTGCCAGCAGTGGGGAGGGGGCAGGGGAGACCCAGTACTTC
TRBD2 | TRBJ2-1 | - | TRBV6-5 | CASSYSGGSHGEQFF | TGTGCCAGCAGTTACTCAGGCGGGAGCCATGGGGAGCAGTTCTTC
- | TRBJ1-2 | - | TRBV6-5 | CASTLRRGGYGYTF | TGTGCCAGCACCCTCCGGAGGGGGGGCTATGGCTACACCTTC
- | TRBJ1-2 | - | TRBV6-1 | CASRDTGKWRYGYTF | TGTGCCAGCAGGGACACAGGAAAATGGCGCTATGGCTACACCTTC
TRBD2 | TRBJ2-5 | - | TRBV4-2 | CATRSAGGETQYF | TGTGCCACTCGCTCGGCGGGAGGGGAGACCCAGTACTTC
- | TRBJ2-1 | - | TRBV28 | CASPSSGWIGSSYNEQFF | TGTGCCAGCCCCTCCTCGGGTTGGATTGGGAGTTCCTACAATGAGCAGTTCTTC
- | TRBJ1-1 | - | TRBV14 | CASSLGPRGNTEAFF | TGTGCCAGCAGCCTGGGGCCACGAGGGAACACTGAAGCTTTCTTT
TRBD2 | TRBJ2-1 | - | TRBV27 | CASSLLASGINEQFF | TGTGCCAGCAGTTTGTTGGCTAGCGGGATAAATGAGCAGTTCTTC
- | TRBJ2-7 | - | TRBV28 | CAMSRGITFDEQYF | TGTGCCATGTCACGAGGGATAACTTTTGACGAGCAGTACTTC
- | TRBJ1-5 | few | TRBV19 | CASSQGFQPQHF | TGTGCCAGTAGTCAGGGCTTTCAGCCCCAGCATTTT
- | TRBJ2-1 | - | TRBV10-1 | CASSNGREQFF | TGCGCCAGCAGTAACGGGAGAGAGCAGTTCTTC
- | TRBJ2-5 | - | TRBV20-1 | CSAVSRGTQYF | TGCAGTGCTGTGTCCCGCGGGACCCAGTACTTC
- | TRBJ2-2 | - | TRBV19 | CASIAAEGGELFF | TGTGCCAGTATAGCTGCTGAGGGGGGGGAGCTGTTTTTT
- | TRBJ1-1 | - | TRBV5-8 | CASSLTKGVAGPEAFF | TGTGCCAGCAGCTTGACCAAGGGGGTGGCGGGTCCTGAAGCTTTCTTT
- | TRBJ2-7 | - | TRBV13 | CASSPITYEQYF | TGTGCCAGCAGCCCGATAACCTACGAGCAGTACTTC
- | TRBJ2-7 | - | TRBV27 | CASSPDVNSYEQYF | TGTGCCAGCAGTCCAGACGTAAACTCCTACGAGCAGTACTTC
- | TRBJ2-1 | - | TRBV15 | CATSRATGEQFF | TGTGCCACCAGCAGAGCTACAGGCGAGCAGTTCTTC
- | TRBJ2-5 | - | TRBV11-2 | CASSLIPAVETQYF | TGTGCCAGCAGCTTAATTCCGGCGGTAGAGACCCAGTACTTC
- | TRBJ2-7 | - | TRBV5-8 | CASSFQGAYEQYF | TGTGCCAGCAGCTTTCAAGGGGCCTACGAGCAGTACTTC
- | TRBJ2-1 | - | TRBV27 | CASSFQLYNEQFF | TGTGCCAGCAGTTTTCAACTGTACAATGAGCAGTTCTTC
- | TRBJ2-1 | - | TRBV6-5 | CASSYIGIGRVEQFF | TGTGCCAGCAGTTACATCGGGATTGGGCGGGTTGAGCAGTTCTTC
- | TRBJ1-1 | - | TRBV27 | CASSERRAWTEAFF | TGTGCCAGCAGTGAGCGGCGGGCGTGGACTGAAGCTTTCTTT
- | TRBJ2-7 | - | TRBV5-8 | CASSLRTNEQYF | TGTGCCAGCAGCTTGCGGACAAACGAGCAGTACTTC
TRBD1 | TRBJ2-3 | - | TRBV6-6 | CASSYSRGQDTDTQYF | TGTGCCAGCAGTTACTCGAGGGGACAGGACACAGATACGCAGTATTTT
- | TRBJ2-3 | - | TRBV15 | CATSRVKGVTDTQYF | TGTGCCACCAGCAGAGTGAAGGGTGTGACAGATACGCAGTATTTT
TRBD1 | TRBJ1-1 | - | TRBV9 | CASSAGGTEAFF | TGTGCCAGCAGTGCAGGGGGTACTGAAGCTTTCTTT
TRBD2 | TRBJ2-2 | once | TRBV2 | CASRVAGGLTGELFF | TGTGCCAGCAGAGTAGCGGGAGGCCTCACCGGGGAGCTGTTTTTT
- | TRBJ2-2 | - | TRBV2 | CASSQTENTGELFF | TGTGCCAGCAGCCAGACAGAGAACACCGGGGAGCTGTTTTTT
TRBD1 | TRBJ2-7 | - | TRBV11-2 | CASSLGRGLEQYF | TGTGCCAGCAGCTTGGGCAGGGGGCTGGAGCAGTACTTC
- | TRBJ2-1 | - | TRBV10-3 | CAISRSQGPSYNEQFF | TGTGCCATCAGCCGCTCCCAGGGGCCTTCCTACAATGAGCAGTTCTTC
- | TRBJ2-3 | - | TRBV27 | CASSLRPRERNTQYF | TGTGCCAGCAGTTTGAGACCACGGGAGAGGAATACGCAGTATTTT
- | TRBJ2-1 | - | TRBV11-2 | CASSGTPSTGASYNEQFF | TGTGCCAGCAGCGGTACCCCTAGCACGGGGGCGTCCTACAATGAGCAGTTCTTC
- | TRBJ1-4 | - | TRBV30 | CAWRAGGRTKETTNEKLFF | TGTGCCTGGAGAGCCGGAGGCCGAACAAAAGAGACAACTAATGAAAAACTGTTTTTT
TRBD1 | TRBJ1-5 | - | TRBV5-6 | CASSFGTGGNQPQHF | TGTGCCAGCAGCTTTGGGACAGGGGGGAATCAGCCCCAGCATTTT
TRBD1 | TRBJ2-7 | - | TRBV2 | CASSGGQGVAQYF | TGTGCCAGCAGCGGAGGACAGGGGGTCGCGCAGTACTTC
- | TRBJ1-4 | - | TRBV19 | CASSLGGRENLDEKLFF | TGTGCCAGTAGCCTGGGTGGCAGGGAGAATCTGGATGAAAAACTGTTTTTT
- | TRBJ1-2 | - | TRBV7-2 | CASSLEGRTHYGYTF | TGTGCCAGCAGCTTAGAGGGCAGAACTCACTATGGCTACACCTTC
TRBD2 | TRBJ2-1 | - | TRBV13 | CASQTSGSLNEQFF | TGTGCCAGCCAGACTAGCGGGAGTTTGAATGAGCAGTTCTTC
TRBD1 | TRBJ1-3 | few | TRBV5-1 | CASSLELGQGSSGNTIYF | TGCGCCAGCAGCTTGGAGCTGGGACAGGGAAGCTCTGGAAACACCATATATTTT
- | TRBJ2-6 | - | TRBV5-4 | CASSNYSVLTF | TGTGCCAGCAGTAATTATTCCGTCCTGACTTTC
TRBD1 | TRBJ2-7 | - | TRBV29-1 | CSVAWDRGYEQYF | TGCAGCGTTGCCTGGGACAGGGGGTACGAGCAGTACTTC
- | TRBJ1-1 | - | TRBV19 | CASSTRGGKTEAFF | TGTGCCAGTAGTACCCGGGGAGGAAAAACTGAAGCTTTCTTT
TRBD2 | TRBJ2-5 | - | TRBV4-2 | CASSRERERQETQYF | TGTGCCAGCAGCCGAGAGCGGGAGCGACAAGAGACCCAGTACTTC
TRBD1 | TRBJ2-7 | - | TRBV11-2 | CASSLLGDRVYEQYF | TGTGCCAGCAGCTTATTGGGGGACAGGGTCTACGAGCAGTACTTC
- | TRBJ1-1 | - | TRBV5-1 | CASSFTGTEAFF | TGCGCCAGCAGCTTTACAGGAACTGAAGCTTTCTTT
- | TRBJ2-7 | - | TRBV6-1 | CASSEPAATAYEQYF | TGTGCCAGCAGTGAACCGGCAGCTACTGCCTACGAGCAGTACTTC
TRBD1 | TRBJ2-3 | - | TRBV7-3 | CASSPATGSTDTQYF | TGTGCCAGCAGCCCAGCGACAGGGAGCACAGATACGCAGTATTTT
- | TRBJ1-1 | - | TRBV7-3 | CASSLTGLNTEAFF | TGTGCCAGCAGCTTGACAGGACTGAACACTGAAGCTTTCTTT
- | TRBJ2-6 | - | TRBV15 | CATSREWSGANVLTF | TGTGCCACCAGCAGAGAATGGTCTGGGGCCAACGTCCTGACTTTC
- | TRBJ2-7 | - | TRBV9 | CASSVGGATAYEQYF | TGTGCCAGCAGCGTAGGAGGGGCCACGGCCTACGAGCAGTACTTC
TRBD1 | TRBJ1-1 | - | TRBV5-1 | CASSPGTGSLNTEAFF | TGCGCCAGCAGCCCCGGGACAGGGAGTTTGAACACTGAAGCTTTCTTT
TRBD1 | TRBJ1-1 | - | TRBV28 | CASSRPHQGGINTEAFF | TGTGCCAGCAGCCGACCACACCAGGGGGGAATTAACACTGAAGCTTTCTTT
TRBD2 | TRBJ2-3 | - | TRBV14 | CASSRGAGASTDTQYF | TGTGCCAGCAGCCGGGGAGCGGGAGCAAGCACAGATACGCAGTATTTT
- | TRBJ1-3 | - | TRBV9 | CASSAPSTATGNTIYF | TGTGCCAGCAGCGCCCCCTCGACGGCCACTGGAAACACCATATATTTT